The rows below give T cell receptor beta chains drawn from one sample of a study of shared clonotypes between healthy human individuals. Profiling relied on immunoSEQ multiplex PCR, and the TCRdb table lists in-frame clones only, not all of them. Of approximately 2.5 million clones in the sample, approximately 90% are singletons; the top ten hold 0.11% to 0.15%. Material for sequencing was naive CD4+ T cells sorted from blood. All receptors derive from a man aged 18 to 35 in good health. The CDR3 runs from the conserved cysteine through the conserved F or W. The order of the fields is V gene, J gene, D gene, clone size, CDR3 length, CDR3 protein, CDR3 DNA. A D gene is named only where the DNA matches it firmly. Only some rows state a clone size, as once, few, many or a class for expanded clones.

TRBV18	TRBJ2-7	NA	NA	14	CASSPQGSSYEQYF	TGTGCCAGCTCACCACAAGGGAGCTCCTACGAGCAGTACTTC
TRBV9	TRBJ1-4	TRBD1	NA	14	CASSKGQGDEKLFF	TGTGCCAGCAGCAAGGGACAGGGGGACGAAAAACTGTTTTTT
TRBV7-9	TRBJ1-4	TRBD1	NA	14	CASSLQGDNEKLFF	TGTGCCAGCAGCTTACAGGGGGATAATGAAAAACTGTTTTTT
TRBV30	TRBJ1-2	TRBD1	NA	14	CAWSGTGEGYGYTF	TGTGCCTGGAGCGGGACAGGGGAAGGCTATGGCTACACCTTC
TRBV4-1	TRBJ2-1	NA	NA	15	CASSQLGPVYNEQFF	TGCGCCAGCAGCCAACTAGGGCCGGTGTACAATGAGCAGTTCTTC
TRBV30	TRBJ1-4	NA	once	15	CAWSGRGATNEKLFF	TGTGCCTGGAGTGGTCGAGGGGCAACTAATGAAAAACTGTTTTTT
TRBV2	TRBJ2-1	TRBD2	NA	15	CASIRAAGGPNEQFF	TGTGCCAGCATTCGGGCGGCGGGGGGCCCCAATGAGCAGTTCTTC
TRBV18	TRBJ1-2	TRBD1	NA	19	CASSPGTTERTGNLYGYTF	TGTGCCAGCTCACCAGGGACGACGGAAAGGACAGGGAACCTTTATGGCTACACCTTC
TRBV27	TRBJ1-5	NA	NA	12	CASGGSNQPQHF	TGTGCCAGCGGAGGGAGCAATCAGCCCCAGCATTTT
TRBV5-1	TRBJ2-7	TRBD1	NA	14	CASSTTGMSTEQYF	TGCGCCAGCAGCACGACAGGGATGTCAACCGAGCAGTACTTC
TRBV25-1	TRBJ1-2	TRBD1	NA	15	CASSEWGTGTRGYTF	TGTGCCAGCAGTGAATGGGGGACAGGGACTAGGGGCTACACCTTC
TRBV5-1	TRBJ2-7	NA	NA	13	CASSLSGNYEQYF	TGCGCCAGCAGCTTGTCCGGCAACTACGAGCAGTACTTC
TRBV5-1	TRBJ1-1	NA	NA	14	CASSSLPGGTEAFF	TGCGCCAGCAGCTCCCTGCCGGGAGGCACTGAAGCTTTCTTT
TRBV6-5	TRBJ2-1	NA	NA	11	CASRTYNEQFF	TGTGCCAGCAGGACTTACAATGAGCAGTTCTTC
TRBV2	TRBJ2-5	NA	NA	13	CASRFASGETQYF	TGTGCCAGCAGGTTTGCTAGTGGCGAGACCCAGTACTTC
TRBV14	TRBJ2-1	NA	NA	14	CASTKASSYNEQFF	TGTGCCAGCACCAAAGCGAGCTCCTACAATGAGCAGTTCTTC
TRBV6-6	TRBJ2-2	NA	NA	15	CASSYQGTITGELFF	TGTGCCAGCAGTTACCAGGGAACGATCACCGGGGAGCTGTTTTTT
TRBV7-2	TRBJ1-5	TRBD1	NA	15	CASSLVQGGIQPQHF	TGTGCCAGCAGCTTAGTACAGGGGGGTATTCAGCCCCAGCATTTT
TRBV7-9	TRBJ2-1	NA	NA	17	CASSPTLSGKVYNEQFF	TGTGCCAGCAGCCCGACCCTGTCCGGGAAGGTCTACAATGAGCAGTTCTTC
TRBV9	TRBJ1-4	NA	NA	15	CASSTEGSQGEKLFF	TGTGCCAGCAGCACAGAGGGCTCCCAGGGGGAAAAACTGTTTTTT
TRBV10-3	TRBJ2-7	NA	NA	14	CAISEPGAKYEQYF	TGTGCCATCAGTGAGCCAGGGGCCAAGTACGAGCAGTACTTC
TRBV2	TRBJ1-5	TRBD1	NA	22	CAHKTALSVGGTAKASNQPQHF	TGTGCCCATAAGACAGCTTTATCGGTCGGTGGGACAGCCAAAGCTAGCAATCAGCCCCAGCATTTT
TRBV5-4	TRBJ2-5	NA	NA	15	CASSLGTVAQETQYF	TGTGCCAGCAGCTTGGGGACAGTGGCCCAAGAGACCCAGTACTTC
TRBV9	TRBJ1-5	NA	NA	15	CASSVGGSDNQPQHF	TGTGCCAGCAGCGTAGGGGGGTCCGATAATCAGCCCCAGCATTTT
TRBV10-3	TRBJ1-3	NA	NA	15	CAISAGQGSGNTIYF	TGTGCCATCAGTGCTGGTCAGGGCTCTGGAAACACCATATATTTT
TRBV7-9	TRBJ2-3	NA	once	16	CASSLSDGEGADTQYF	TGTGCCAGCAGCTTAAGTGACGGGGAAGGAGCAGATACGCAGTATTTT
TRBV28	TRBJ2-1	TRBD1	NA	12	CASSRTGPIGFF	TGTGCCAGCAGTCGGACAGGCCCGATTGGGTTCTTC
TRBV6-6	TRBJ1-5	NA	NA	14	CASSPGQSNQPQHF	TGTGCCAGCAGTCCCGGGCAAAGCAATCAGCCCCAGCATTTT
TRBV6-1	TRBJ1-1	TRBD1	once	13	CATRTGVNTEAFF	TGTGCCACCCGGACAGGGGTGAACACTGAAGCTTTCTTT
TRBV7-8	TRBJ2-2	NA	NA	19	CASSLARRIASNNTGELFF	TGTGCCAGCAGCTTGGCTAGGAGGATCGCCTCCAATAACACCGGGGAGCTGTTTTTT
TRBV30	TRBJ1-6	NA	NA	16	CAWPRPRKRGYSPLHF	TGTGCCTGGCCCCGCCCCCGAAAACGAGGGTATTCACCCCTCCACTTT
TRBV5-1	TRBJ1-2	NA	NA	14	CASSLETGIYGYTF	TGCGCCAGCAGCTTGGAAACAGGGATCTATGGCTACACCTTC
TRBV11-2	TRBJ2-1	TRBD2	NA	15	CASSSDGLAANEQFF	TGTGCCAGCAGTTCCGACGGACTAGCGGCCAATGAGCAGTTCTTC
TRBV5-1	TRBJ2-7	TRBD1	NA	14	CASSRDSPWYEQYF	TGCGCCAGCAGTCGGGACAGCCCCTGGTACGAGCAGTACTTC
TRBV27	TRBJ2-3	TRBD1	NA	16	CASSSDRDRDTDTQYF	TGTGCCAGCAGTTCCGACCGGGACAGGGACACAGATACGCAGTATTTT
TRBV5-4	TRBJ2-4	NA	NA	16	CASSLGTGLAKNIQYF	TGTGCCAGCAGCTTGGGCACAGGTCTAGCCAAAAACATTCAGTACTTC
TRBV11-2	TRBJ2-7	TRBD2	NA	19	CASSEGAGTSGKSAYEQYF	TGTGCCAGCAGCGAAGGGGCGGGGACTAGCGGGAAATCGGCCTACGAGCAGTACTTC
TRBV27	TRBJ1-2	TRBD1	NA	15	CASSSRDRPPYGYTF	TGTGCCAGCAGTTCTCGGGACAGACCCCCCTATGGCTACACCTTC
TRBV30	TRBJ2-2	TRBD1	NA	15	CAWSRSGGLTGELFF	TGTGCCTGGAGTCGTTCAGGGGGCCTCACCGGGGAGCTGTTTTTT
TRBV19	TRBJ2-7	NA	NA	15	CASSIVGTVSYEQYF	TGTGCCAGTAGTATAGTGGGGACTGTCTCCTACGAGCAGTACTTC
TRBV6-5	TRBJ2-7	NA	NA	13	CASSYGTGYYPYF	TGTGCCAGCAGTTACGGCACAGGGTACTATCCGTACTTC
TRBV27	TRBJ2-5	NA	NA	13	CASSWIGGETQYF	TGTGCCAGCAGTTGGATAGGTGGAGAGACCCAGTACTTC
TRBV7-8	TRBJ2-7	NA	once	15	CASTFGSAGFYEQYF	TGTGCCAGCACCTTTGGGTCGGCGGGGTTTTACGAGCAGTACTTC
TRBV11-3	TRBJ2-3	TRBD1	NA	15	CASSFGQAGVDTQYF	TGTGCCAGCAGCTTCGGACAGGCCGGGGTAGATACGCAGTATTTT
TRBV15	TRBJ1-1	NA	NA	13	CATSREWGNEAFF	TGTGCCACCAGCAGAGAATGGGGGAATGAAGCTTTCTTT